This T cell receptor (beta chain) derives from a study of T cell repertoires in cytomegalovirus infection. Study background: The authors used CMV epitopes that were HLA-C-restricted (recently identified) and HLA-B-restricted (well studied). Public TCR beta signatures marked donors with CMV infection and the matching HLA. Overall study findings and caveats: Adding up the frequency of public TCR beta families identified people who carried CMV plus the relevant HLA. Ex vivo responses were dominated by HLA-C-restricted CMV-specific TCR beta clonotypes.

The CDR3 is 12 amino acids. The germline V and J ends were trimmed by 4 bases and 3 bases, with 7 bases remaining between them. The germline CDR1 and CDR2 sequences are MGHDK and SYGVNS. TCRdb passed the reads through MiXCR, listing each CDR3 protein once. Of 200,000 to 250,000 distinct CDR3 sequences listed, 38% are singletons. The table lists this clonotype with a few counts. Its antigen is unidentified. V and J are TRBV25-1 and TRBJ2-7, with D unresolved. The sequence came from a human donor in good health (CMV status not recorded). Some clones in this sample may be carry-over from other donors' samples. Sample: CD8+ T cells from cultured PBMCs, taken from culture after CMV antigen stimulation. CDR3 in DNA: TGTGCCAGCAGTGTAAACCGCTACGAGCAGTACTTC. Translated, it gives CASSVNRYEQYF.